This passage covers 12 T cell receptor beta chains from one sample sequenced in a study of shared clonotypes between healthy human individuals. Terminally differentiated effector memory CD45RA+ cells were left out of the naive CD8 fraction, which was CD45RO-negative and positively selected for CCR7. Method: immunoSEQ multiplex PCR; TCRdb's copy keeps in-frame clones and lacks some. The repertoire includes 600,000 or so clones, roughly 98% of them detected once, and approximately 0.33% sits in the top ten. The sequencing input was naive CD8+ T cells sorted from blood. The receptors stem from a man between 25 and 39 years old in good health.

The CDR3 DNA sequence: TGTGCCAGCAGCCCGTGGACTAGCGGGAGCAGGAATGAGCAGTTCTTC. Residues: CASSPWTSGSRNEQFF. The V call is TRBV7-8, the J call TRBJ2-1; 13 bases line up with TRBD2. Trimming at V came to 5 bases and at J to 7 bases, leaving 8 bases not matched to a gene. The germline V gene has CDR1 SGHVS and CDR2 FQNEAQ. This CDR3 has 16 residues.

V is TRBV7-9 and J is TRBJ2-7; D remains unclear. Germline V gives CDR1 SEHNR, CDR2 FQNEAQ (reference sequence). This CDR3 comprises 14 residues. Trimming removed 1 base at V and 6 bases at J, with 13 bases between. The CDR3 nucleotides read TGTGCCAGCAGCTTAGTTTTACCACCCGGCGAGCAGTACTTC. The encoded protein is CASSLVLPPGEQYF.

V gene TRBV5-5 combines with J gene TRBJ1-1; D might be TRBD1 (5 bases). Germline-derived CDR1 and CDR2 are SGHKS and YYEKEE (reference sequence). V was shortened by 4 bases and J by 2 bases, with 12 bases between the two germline ends. The CDR3 has 14 residues. CDR3 DNA sequence: TGTGCCAGCAGCCCCTGGGACTTCAACACTGAAGCTTTCTTT. As protein: CASSPWDFNTEAFF.

V and J are TRBV29-1 and TRBJ2-1; TRBD2 matches at 11 bases. V dropped 5 bases and J dropped 4; count of bases not matched to a gene: 7. This CDR3 comprises 15 residues. Looked up from germline, CDR1 is SQVTM and CDR2 is ANQGSEA. The DNA of the CDR3 is TGCAGCGTTTTTAGCGGGAGGGAACCTTACAATGAGCAGTTCTTC. It translates to CSVFSGREPYNEQFF.

V and J are TRBV7-9 and TRBJ2-7, with TRBD1 matching over 8 bases. This CDR3 comprises 14 residues. V lost 5 bases and J lost 5; bases outside the gene matches: 8. Per the germline V gene, CDR1 is SEHNR and CDR2 is FQNEAQ (reference sequence). The CDR3 here is CASSAEGQGNEQYF. The CDR3 bases are TGTGCCAGCAGCGCCGAAGGACAGGGAAACGAGCAGTACTTC.

The chain is built from TRBV7-2 and TRBJ2-2, with TRBD1 identical over 8 bases. This CDR3 spans 16 amino acids. Losses at the gene ends were 6 bases for V and 1 base for J; bases not matched to a gene: 7. Germline V CDR1 and CDR2: SGHTA, FQGNSA. The CDR3, as DNA: TGTGCCAGCAGGAACCAGGGGGCGGTGAACACCGGGGAGCTGTTTTTT. This codes for CASRNQGAVNTGELFF.

This chain joins TRBV15 and TRBJ1-4, with D perhaps TRBD1 (5 bases). CDR3 size: 16 residues. Germline-derived CDR1 and CDR2 are LNHNV and YYDKDF (reference sequence). The ends were cut back, 5 bases at V and 2 bases at J, with 15 bases in the middle. The CDR3 sequence: CATSGAPGSTNEKLFF. The DNA of the CDR3 is TGTGCCACCAGCGGAGCCCCAGGGTCCACTAATGAAAAACTGTTTTTT.

This chain connects TRBV30 to TRBJ1-2; unclear D gene. This CDR3 comprises 11 residues. Trimming took 4 bases from V and 4 from J, leaving 7 bases between them. Germline loops: CDR1 GTSNPN, CDR2 SVGIG (reference sequence). CDR3 amino acids: CAWTESYGYTF. The DNA for the CDR3 is TGTGCCTGGACGGAGTCCTATGGCTACACCTTC. Filled out from reference TRBV30 and TRBJ1-2, the complete variable domain reads SQTIHQWPATLVQPVGSPLSLECTVEGTSNPNLYWYRQAAGRGLQLLFYSVGIGQISSEVPQNLSASRPQDRQFILSSKKLLLSDSGFYLCAWTESYGYTFGSGTRLTVV.

V and J are TRBV14 and TRBJ2-1, with D perhaps TRBD2 (6 bases). The V and J ends lost 4 bases and 2 bases respectively, with 21 bases between them. This CDR3 comprises 18 residues. The germline V gene encodes CDR1 SGHDN and CDR2 FVKESK. The CDR3 DNA reads TGTGCCAGCAGCCGAGATCCTTTCTCGGGACTGACCTACAATGAGCAGTTCTTC. It specifies CASSRDPFSGLTYNEQFF.

The rearrangement joins TRBV5-5 to TRBJ2-7; D might be TRBD1 (6 bases). The CDR3 totals 16 residues. The V end lost 3 bases, the J end lost 4 bases, and 20 bases lay between the germline ends. Germline assignment: CDR1 SGHKS and CDR2 YYEKEE (reference sequence). In DNA, the CDR3 is TGTGCCAGCAGCTCTACGGGCAGGGGCGAACTTTACGAGCAGTACTTC. As protein: CASSSTGRGELYEQYF.

The J gene is TRBJ2-1, the V gene TRBV30; TRBD2 matches 9 bases. V shed 7 bases, J shed 7 bases, and the junction held 14 bases outside the gene matches. There are 15 residues in the CDR3. Germline V gene lookup returns CDR1 GTSNPN and CDR2 SVGIG (reference sequence). CDR3 amino acids: CASNAGTSPYNEQFF. Here the CDR3 DNA reads TGTGCCTCGAATGCCGGGACTAGCCCTTATAATGAGCAGTTCTTC.

A note on this clone: The same CDR3 also results from other DNA sequences found in this sample. The chain is built from TRBV9 and TRBJ2-7; D perhaps matches TRBD2 (6 bases). The ends were cut back, 2 bases at V and 4 bases at J, with 10 bases in the middle. Germline V gene data show CDR1 as SGDLS and CDR2 as YYNGEE. The CDR3 runs to 13 residues. This CDR3 reads CASSVGGRYEQYF. DNA for the CDR3: TGTGCCAGCAGCGTGGGGGGTCGGTACGAGCAGTACTTC.